The 5 T cell receptor beta chains in this list originate from one sample, sequenced in a study of T cells after yellow fever vaccination. TCRdb redid the calling of the 5' RACE reads with MiXCR, one entry per CDR3 protein. Of about 160,000 distinct CDR3 sequences listed, about 7% are singletons. Here the sequenced sample was CD4+ T cells sorted from PBMCs, taken 4 to 6 days after the first yellow fever vaccination. The receptors were gathered from a man aged 18 to 35 who received the YFV17D yellow fever vaccine.

This clonotype was seen many times. The chain is built from TRBV28 and TRBJ2-1; tentative D call: TRBD1 (6 bases). This CDR3 region has 15 residues. Germline V gene lookup returns CDR1 MDHEN and CDR2 SYDVKM. Trimming removed 5 bases from V and 1 base from J, with 12 bases in between. In DNA form, the CDR3 reads TGTGCCAGCAGTAGGGCCGGGACATCCTACAATGAGCAGTTCTTC. Encoded protein: CASSRAGTSYNEQFF.

This clonotype was counted at least ten times. The chain has TRBV6-2 or TRBV6-3 and TRBJ2-7; perhaps D is TRBD1 or TRBD2 (5 bases each). Germline V gives CDR1 MNHEY, CDR2 SVGEGT. V was clipped by 8 bases and J by 0 bases, with 14 bases between them. This CDR3 spans 14 amino acids. This CDR3 reads CASGPVGTSYEQYF. DNA of the CDR3: TGTGCCAGCGGTCCTGTGGGGACCTCCTACGAGCAGTACTTC.

This clonotype came up many times. This chain links TRBV5-1 with TRBJ2-2; D unresolved. V lost 5 bases, J lost 6 bases, and 5 bases lay in between. CDR3 length equals 11 residues. The germline gives CDR1 SGHRS, CDR2 YFSETQ. CDR3 nucleotides: TGCGCCAGCAGTAAGCCCGGGGAGCTGTTTTTT. This sequence encodes CASSKPGELFF.

This clonotype was seen at least ten times. This sequence joins TRBV5-6 and TRBJ2-1, with a weak D call TRBD2 (5 bases). Germline V CDR1 and CDR2: SGHDT, YYEEEE. The CDR3 spans 16 residues. V dropped 1 base and J dropped 7 bases, with 18 bases sitting between them. CDR3 sequence (DNA): TGTGCCAGCAGCTTGAGTGGCCGGGGAAGGCGTAATGAGCAGTTCTTC. Its protein is CASSLSGRGRRNEQFF.

This clonotype was recorded many times. This sequence joins TRBV12-3 or TRBV12-4 and TRBJ2-7, with TRBD2 matching over 8 bases. The CDR3 spans 15 residues. The V and J ends lost 8 bases and 2 bases, in that order; junction bases with no gene match: 11. The DNA for the CDR3 is TGTGCCAGCGGATCCCGGGGGGGCTTGGCCTACGAGCAGTACTTC. As protein: CASGSRGGLAYEQYF.